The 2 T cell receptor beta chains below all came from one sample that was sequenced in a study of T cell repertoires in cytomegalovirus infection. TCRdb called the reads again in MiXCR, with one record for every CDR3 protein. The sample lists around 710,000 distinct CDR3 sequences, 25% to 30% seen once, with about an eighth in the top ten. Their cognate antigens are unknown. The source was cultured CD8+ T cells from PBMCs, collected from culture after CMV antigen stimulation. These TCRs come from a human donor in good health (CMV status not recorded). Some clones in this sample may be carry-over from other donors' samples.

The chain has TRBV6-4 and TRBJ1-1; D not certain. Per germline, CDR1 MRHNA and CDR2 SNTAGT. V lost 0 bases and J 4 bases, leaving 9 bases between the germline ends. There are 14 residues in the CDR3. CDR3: CASSDSGLGTEAFF. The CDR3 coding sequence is TGTGCCAGCAGTGACTCAGGGTTAGGCACTGAAGCTTTCTTT.

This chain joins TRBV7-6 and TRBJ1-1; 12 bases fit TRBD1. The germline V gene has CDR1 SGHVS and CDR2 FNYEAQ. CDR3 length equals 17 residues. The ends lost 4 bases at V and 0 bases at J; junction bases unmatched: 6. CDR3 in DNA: TGTGCCAGCAGCTCCGGGACAGGGGGCTTCATGAACACTGAAGCTTTCTTT. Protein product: CASSSGTGGFMNTEAFF. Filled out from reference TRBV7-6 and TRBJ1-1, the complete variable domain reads GAGVSQSPRYKVTKRGQDVALRCDPISGHVSLYWYRQALGQGPEFLTYFNYEAQQDKSGLPNDRFSAERPEGSISTLTIQRTEQRDSAMYRCASSSGTGGFMNTEAFFGQGTRLTVV.